This entry concerns a single TCR beta chain. As yet, its antigen is unknown. Germline V gene sequence: CDR1 MNHNY, CDR2 SVGAGI (reference sequence). CDR3 length: 13 residues. V dropped 3 bases and J dropped 1 base, with 6 bases sitting between them. Every donor was a healthy person donating bone marrow. Primers for the PCR totalled 60 Vbeta and 13 Jbeta. Sequenced by immunoSEQ multiplex PCR; TCRdb stores in-frame clones only, minus some. Found here are some 87,000 clones, under 85% of them singletons; the top ten hold approximately 7.4%. This entry belongs to a study of cytomegalovirus exposure and HLA in healthy donors. Study-wide results and limits: In presence/absence analyses, roughly uniform sequencing depth across donors was assumed. The authors reported that TCR beta sequences could predict HLA-A and HLA-B alleles. These predictions were accurate for most subjects in the first cohort. TRBV6-2, TRBV6-3 and other indistinguishable V segments were excluded.

The sequence came from a man aged 50-60 years in good health and CMV-seropositive. The specimen was PBMCs. The rearrangement links TRBV6-6 to TRBJ1-2; possible D gene TRBD1, 5 bases. Here the CDR3 reads CASSYDSNYGYTF. CDR3 bases: TGTGCCAGCAGTTATGACAGTAACTATGGCTACACCTTC.